This entry lists 27 T cell receptor beta chains sequenced from one sample in a study of OX40 agonist ivuxolimab in advanced cancers. Produced via immunoSEQ multiplex PCR; TCRdb's table is partial and in-frame only. This repertoire shows roughly 60,000 clones, around 88% found once; its top ten account for 2.6%. The input for sequencing was CD4+ or CD8+ T cells sorted from blood, taken in a trial of the OX40 agonist ivuxolimab. These receptors were taken from an adult with an advanced solid tumor such as melanoma, head and neck, liver or kidney cancer.

J is TRBJ1-5 and V is TRBV5-4, with a tentative D call TRBD1 (5 bases). Germline V gene data show CDR1 as SGHNT and CDR2 as YYREEE (reference sequence). V shed 4 bases and J shed 0 bases, with 20 bases lying between them. The CDR3 spans 18 residues. DNA for the CDR3: TGTGCCAGCAGCCCAGGTAGAACAGGCCCTTATAGCAATCAGCCCCAGCATTTT. As protein: CASSPGRTGPYSNQPQHF. Supplemented by reference TRBV5-4 and TRBJ1-5, the full variable domain reads ETGVTQSPTHLIKTRGQQVTLRCSSQSGHNTVSWYQQALGQGPQFIFQYYREEENGRGNFPPRFSGLQFPNYSSELNVNALELDDSALYLCASSPGRTGPYSNQPQHFGDGTRLSIL.

The chain is built from TRBV6-5 and TRBJ1-4, with D unclear. V was trimmed by 11 bases and J by 6 bases, leaving 10 bases between them. CDR1 and CDR2 from the germline V gene are MNHEY and SVGAGI. This CDR3 has 11 residues. CDR3 DNA sequence: TGTGCCGGCCGGAGAGATGAAAAACTGTTTTTT. As protein: CAGRRDEKLFF.

The gene calls are TRBV7-8 and TRBJ2-3; the D is unclear. Germline V gene data show CDR1 as SGHVS and CDR2 as FQNEAQ. This CDR3 is built from 13 residues. Trimming took off 4 bases at V and 4 bases at J, with 9 bases between the two ends. The CDR3 DNA is TGTGCCAGCAGCTCCCCTGGCTCAGATACGCAGTATTTT. Protein sequence: CASSSPGSDTQYF.

The J gene is TRBJ2-1, the V gene TRBV5-1, with D uncertain. The germline CDR1 and CDR2 sequences are SGHRS and YFSETQ. The CDR3 runs 16 residues. V was cut by 0 bases and J by 2 bases, with 12 bases left in between. The CDR3 is CASSLGPVDTYNEQFF. For the CDR3, the DNA is TGCGCCAGCAGCTTGGGGCCAGTAGATACCTACAATGAGCAGTTCTTC.

This chain connects TRBV9 to TRBJ2-3, with D perhaps TRBD1 (5 bases). This CDR3 is built from 15 residues. Trimming cost V 1 base and J 2 bases, with 11 bases left between them. Germline V gene lookup returns CDR1 SGDLS and CDR2 YYNGEE. CDR3 sequence: CASSVSRVATDTQYF. DNA of the CDR3: TGTGCCAGCAGCGTATCCAGGGTCGCCACAGATACGCAGTATTTT.

The V call is TRBV6-4, the J call TRBJ2-3, with 9 bases lining up with TRBD2. J gave up 5 bases and V 0 bases, and 6 bases lay outside the gene matches. The length of the CDR3 is 16 residues. Germline CDR1 is MRHNA and CDR2 is SNTAGT. For the CDR3, the DNA is TGTGCCAGCAGTGACTCATCAGCGGGGGGTCTAGATACGCAGTATTTT. Protein: CASSDSSAGGLDTQYF.

As for this clone: A read error may produce the germline difference seen at one junction end. V gene TRBV30 combines with J gene TRBJ2-1; weak D call: TRBD1 (5 bases). The CDR3 is 14 residues long. CDR1 and CDR2 from the germline V gene are GTSNPN and SVGIG (reference sequence). The CDR3 region is CAWKKAGSDKEQFF. CDR3 in DNA: TGTGCCTGGAAGAAGGCAGGATCGGACAAAGAGCAGTTCTTC.

This chain links TRBV5-6 with TRBJ2-5; a weak D match, TRBD1 (7 bases). V gave up 3 bases and J gave up 9 bases, with 21 bases separating them. Germline V gives CDR1 SGHDT, CDR2 YYEEEE. CDR3 length equals 15 residues. Here the CDR3 DNA reads TGTGCCAGCAGCTCAAATCTACAGGGGTGGGAGGCCCAGTACTTC. Amino acids: CASSSNLQGWEAQYF.

The chain employs TRBV6-6 and TRBJ1-2, with D perhaps TRBD1 (6 bases). This CDR3 is built from 13 residues. Germline assignment: CDR1 MNHNY and CDR2 SVGAGI (reference sequence). With 2 bases removed from V and 3 bases from J, the gap between germline ends came to 7 bases. The CDR3 sequence: CASSYGQHYGYTF. As DNA, the CDR3 is TGTGCCAGCAGTTACGGACAGCACTATGGCTACACCTTC.

The rearrangement uses TRBV9 and TRBJ1-4; 7 nucleotides match TRBD1. V shed 0 bases and J 8 bases; nucleotides not matched to a gene: 10. Germline loops: CDR1 SGDLS, CDR2 YYNGEE. The CDR3 length is 16 residues. Here the CDR3 reads CASSVGSAVQGEKLFF. The DNA of the CDR3 is TGTGCCAGCAGCGTAGGTTCCGCGGTACAGGGGGAAAAACTGTTTTTT.

The chain combines TRBV4-2 with TRBJ1-1, with D uncertain. Germline CDR1 and CDR2: LGHNA and YNFKEQ. The CDR3 runs 15 residues. The germline V and J ends were trimmed by 3 bases and 6 bases, with 17 bases remaining between them. CDR3 sequence: CASSQGDPADSEAFF. For the CDR3, the DNA is TGTGCCAGCAGCCAGGGTGATCCGGCCGACTCTGAAGCTTTCTTT.

V usage is TRBV30 and J usage is TRBJ1-5, with 7 bases that match TRBD1. The junction had 9 bases not matched to a gene; V was cut back by 2 bases and J by 5 bases. The CDR3 length is 15 residues. Germline V lookup: CDR1 GTSNPN, CDR2 SVGIG (reference sequence). The CDR3 DNA sequence: TGTGCCTGGAGTACCCCGGACAGGCCGTATCAGCCCCAGCATTTT. This gives the protein CAWSTPDRPYQPQHF. Full variable domain (rest looked up from reference TRBV30 and TRBJ1-5): SQTIHQWPATLVQPVGSPLSLECTVEGTSNPNLYWYRQAAGRGLQLLFYSVGIGQISSEVPQNLSASRPQDRQFILSSKKLLLSDSGFYLCAWSTPDRPYQPQHFGDGTRLSIL.

The CDR3, as DNA: TGTGCCAGTAGTATAAGTATCTCCTACAATGAGCAGTTCTTC. Protein sequence: CASSISISYNEQFF. This chain uses TRBV19 with TRBJ2-1; D ambiguous. V lost 2 bases and J lost 0, with 5 bases in between. CDR1 is LNHDA, CDR2 SQIVND, per germline (reference sequence). This CDR3 region has 14 residues.

This chain links TRBV4-2 with TRBJ2-7, with D possibly TRBD2 on 7 matching bases. The CDR3 sequence is 14 residues long. V was trimmed by 1 base and J by 5 bases, leaving 12 bases between them. Germline lookup yields CDR1 LGHNA and CDR2 YNFKEQ. The CDR3 DNA reads as TGTGCCAGCAGCCAAGTAGGGGGGGGCCACGAGCAGTACTTC. This translates into CASSQVGGGHEQYF.

The chain joins TRBV2 to TRBJ1-5, with TRBD1 identical over 9 bases. Germline CDR1 is SNHLY and CDR2 is FYNNEI. CDR3 length: 15 residues. V dropped 7 bases and J dropped 1; count of bases not matched to a gene: 5. CDR3: CASTFGQGSNQPQHF. CDR3 in DNA: TGTGCCAGCACATTCGGACAGGGGAGCAATCAGCCCCAGCATTTT.

The count of this clone is one. The V call is TRBV5-6, the J call TRBJ2-7; 7 nucleotides line up with TRBD1. The junction had 4 bases not matched to a gene; V was cut back by 4 bases and J by 3 bases. The CDR3 is made up of 13 amino acids. Germline V gives CDR1 SGHDT, CDR2 YYEEEE. The chain's CDR3 is CASSTGQRYEQYF. Written as DNA, the CDR3 is TGTGCCAGCAGCACGGGACAGCGCTACGAGCAGTACTTC.

This chain uses TRBV7-2 with TRBJ1-3; D gene unclear. The CDR3 runs to 14 residues. The V gene lost 1 base and the J gene lost 0 bases, with 4 bases spanning the gap. CDR1 SGHTA and CDR2 FQGNSA come from the germline V gene. Here the CDR3 reads CASSLVGSGNTIYF. Here the CDR3 DNA reads TGTGCCAGCAGCTTAGTGGGCTCTGGAAACACCATATATTTT. The whole variable domain, filled in from reference TRBV7-2 and TRBJ1-3, reads GAGVSQSPSNKVTEKGKDVELRCDPISGHTALYWYRQSLGQGLEFLIYFQGNSAPDKSGLPSDRFSAERTGGSVSTLTIQRTQQEDSAVYLCASSLVGSGNTIYFGEGSWLTVV.

This clone has more than one count but fewer than ten. The chain has TRBV7-8 and TRBJ1-2; D not certain. Germline V gives CDR1 SGHVS, CDR2 FQNEAQ. V gave up 3 bases and J gave up 6 bases, with 5 bases separating them. CDR3 length: 11 residues. This CDR3 is CASSLENGYTF. In DNA form, the CDR3 reads TGTGCCAGCAGCTTGGAGAATGGCTACACCTTC.

The chain recombines TRBV13 with TRBJ2-5, with no clear D. The germline CDR1 and CDR2 sequences are PRHDT and FYEKMQ (reference sequence). V gave up 0 bases and J gave up 5 bases, with 7 bases separating them. This CDR3 is 13 amino acids long. The CDR3 DNA follows: TGTGCCAGCAGCTTAGGGGGTGGGGAGACCCAGTACTTC. Translating gives CASSLGGGETQYF. Full variable domain (rest looked up from reference TRBV13 and TRBJ2-5): AAGVIQSPRHLIKEKRETATLKCYPIPRHDTVYWYQQGPGQDPQFLISFYEKMQSDKGSIPDRFSAQQFSDYHSELNMSSLELGDSALYFCASSLGGGETQYFGPGTRLLVL.

CDR3 DNA: TGTGCCAGCAGCTTAGTAGGGGGCGGTACCTACGAGCAGTACTTC. Translation gives CASSLVGGGTYEQYF. The chain combines TRBV5-5 with TRBJ2-7; 7 bases are a match to TRBD1. Germline CDR1 is SGHKS and CDR2 is YYEKEE (reference sequence). CDR3 length equals 15 residues. V gave up 2 bases and J gave up 2 bases; unmatched junction bases: 7.

The DNA of the CDR3 is TGTGCCAGCACCGAGCCGGGACCCCGAGCCAAGGAGACCCAGTACTTC. Protein sequence: CASTEPGPRAKETQYF. The V call is TRBV6-6, the J call TRBJ2-5; D may match TRBD1 or TRBD2 (5 bases each). CDR1 and CDR2 from the germline V gene are MNHNY and SVGAGI (reference sequence). CDR3 length equals 16 residues. V shed 7 bases and J shed 5 bases, with 23 bases lying between them.

This clone was detected a few times. The V call is TRBV7-2, the J call TRBJ2-3, with TRBD2 matching over 12 bases. Trimming removed 4 bases from V and 2 bases from J; junction bases left unmatched: 1. CDR1 is SGHTA and CDR2 is FQGNSA in the germline V gene. The CDR3 sequence is 15 residues long. The CDR3 loop is CASSWTSGITDTQYF. CDR3 coding DNA: TGTGCCAGCAGCTGGACTAGCGGGATCACAGATACGCAGTATTTT.

The chain combines TRBV5-1 with TRBJ2-3, with D perhaps matching TRBD1 (6 bases). Trimming pared 4 bases from V and 3 bases from J, leaving 15 bases between. Germline CDR1 SGHRS, CDR2 YFSETQ. The CDR3 length is 15 residues. CDR3 in DNA: TGCGCCAGCAGCGCTGGGACACCAGGGACAGATACGCAGTATTTT. Encoded protein: CASSAGTPGTDTQYF.

CDR3 sequence reads: CASSPGTSGGQETQYF. The CDR3 DNA reads as TGTGCCAGCAGTCCTGGGACTAGCGGGGGGCAAGAGACCCAGTACTTC. V usage is TRBV6-6 and J usage is TRBJ2-5; 15 nucleotides line up with TRBD2. The V gene's germline CDR1 is MNHNY and CDR2 SVGAGI (reference sequence). CDR3 size: 16 residues. The trim removed 5 bases at V and 2 bases at J, leaving 3 bases unmatched.

V usage is TRBV2 and J usage is TRBJ1-5, with 7 bases matching TRBD1. V shed 3 bases and J 6 bases; nucleotides not matched to a gene: 8. Germline assignment: CDR1 SNHLY and CDR2 FYNNEI. This CDR3 has 15 residues. The CDR3 sequence: CASSERQGASQPQHF. CDR3 DNA sequence: TGTGCCAGCAGTGAGAGACAGGGAGCTAGTCAGCCCCAGCATTTT.

This chain uses TRBV30 with TRBJ2-7, with a tentative D call TRBD1 (5 bases). The germline V gene encodes CDR1 GTSNPN and CDR2 SVGIG (reference sequence). This CDR3 has 12 residues. Deletions cut 4 bases from V and 7 bases from J, with 14 bases between. The CDR3 is CAWTGQGFEQYF. DNA for the CDR3: TGTGCCTGGACCGGACAAGGTTTTGAGCAGTACTTC.

The chain carries TRBV28 and TRBJ1-3; D possibly corresponds to TRBD1 (6 bases). This CDR3 contains 14 residues. From germline, CDR1 is MDHEN and CDR2 SYDVKM. Trimming stripped 10 bases from V and 0 bases from J, with 13 bases between. CDR3 protein: CATAGGASGNTIYF. CDR3 DNA: TGTGCCACCGCGGGGGGGGCCTCTGGAAACACCATATATTTT.